A selection of T cell receptor beta chains follows, all from one sample in a study of post-analysis software for immune sequencing data. TCRdb called the PCR reads again in MiXCR, with one record for every CDR3 protein. The sample records fewer than 700,000 distinct CDR3 sequences, roughly two fifths being singletons. Material for sequencing was blood. These receptors were obtained from a girl aged 5-17 years with multiple sclerosis. Both conserved end residues are part of each CDR3. A D gene is named only where the DNA matches it firmly. Only part of the rows carry a size: once, few, many, or a class if the clone is expanded.

v_call,clone_size,j_call,cdr3_length,d_call,cdr3_nt,cdr3_aa
TRBV11-2,NA,TRBJ2-4,16,NA,TGTGCCAGCGCTTCTAGGGGGGGGATAGCCAAAAACATTCAGTACTTC,CASASRGGIAKNIQYF
TRBV5-1,NA,TRBJ2-7,15,NA,TGCGCCAGCAGTCTTGTCTCGGGCGGTCCCTACGAGCAGTACTTC,CASSLVSGGPYEQYF
TRBV29-1,NA,TRBJ1-5,13,NA,TGCAGCGTTGGGCAGGGGATCCATCAGCCCCAGCATTTT,CSVGQGIHQPQHF
TRBV5-1,few,TRBJ2-3,16,TRBD2,TGCGCCAGCAGTGGGGCTAGCGGGACCAACACAGATACGCAGTATTTT,CASSGASGTNTDTQYF
TRBV20-1,NA,TRBJ1-2,15,TRBD1,TGCAGTGCTAGAGATTTGGACAGGGGGAGATATGGCTACACCTTC,CSARDLDRGRYGYTF
TRBV28,NA,TRBJ2-7,14,TRBD1,TGTGCCAGCAGCGGACAGGGGGTTATGTACGAGCAGTACTTC,CASSGQGVMYEQYF
TRBV29-1,few,TRBJ1-2,13,NA,TGCAGCGTTGAAGGAGGGGTTGTCTATGGCTACACCTTC,CSVEGGVVYGYTF
TRBV12-3/TRBV12-4,NA,TRBJ2-1,17,TRBD2,TGTGCCAGCAGTCGCTTGACTAGCGGGAGAAGGGACAATGAGCAGTTCTTC,CASSRLTSGRRDNEQFF
TRBV18,few,TRBJ1-2,12,NA,TGTGCCAGCTCGCCGCCATCAGGTGGCTACACCTTC,CASSPPSGGYTF
TRBV7-9,NA,TRBJ1-6,14,NA,TGTGCCAGCAGCTTAGACGGCGGAGGGGCACCCCTCCACTTT,CASSLDGGGAPLHF
TRBV4-2,NA,TRBJ2-5,17,TRBD2,TGTGCCAGCAGCTTGAAACGTAGCGGGGGGAACCAAGAGACCCAGTACTTC,CASSLKRSGGNQETQYF
TRBV29-1,NA,TRBJ2-4,15,NA,TGCAGCGTGGCGACAGCTACACTAGCCAAAAACATTCAGTACTTC,CSVATATLAKNIQYF
TRBV29-1,few,TRBJ2-1,11,TRBD1,TGCAGCTCCAAACAGGGGAATGAGCAGTTCTTC,CSSKQGNEQFF
TRBV20-1,NA,TRBJ1-6,15,NA,TGCAGTGCAAAGGCGGGGCGGGGAGATAATTCACCCCTCCACTTT,CSAKAGRGDNSPLHF
TRBV5-5,NA,TRBJ2-1,15,NA,TGTGCCAGCAGCTCCAGTGCTGGGACACACAATGAGCAGTTCTTC,CASSSSAGTHNEQFF
TRBV10-2,NA,TRBJ2-3,17,TRBD2,TGCGCCAGCAGTGATGGGATGTGGGACTACCACACAGATACGCAGTATTTT,CASSDGMWDYHTDTQYF
TRBV7-2,NA,TRBJ2-3,15,NA,TGTGCCAGCAGCTTAGAGCTTGCTAGCACAGATACGCAGTATTTT,CASSLELASTDTQYF